These T cell receptor beta chains were read from a single sample in a study of T cell repertoires in cytomegalovirus infection. Each CDR3 protein is one row after TCRdb ran MiXCR on the reads. This repertoire shows around 490,000 distinct CDR3 sequences, 26% found once; its top ten account for about 12%. Sample: PBMCs. The receptors come from a human donor in good health (CMV status not recorded). Some clones in this sample may be carry-over from other donors' samples. Both conserved end residues are part of each CDR3. A D gene is named only where the DNA matches it firmly. Rows give clone size only sometimes, using once, few, many, or a class for an expanded clone.

j_gene	len	d_gene	abundance	v_gene	CDR3aa	CDR3nt
TRBJ1-4	13	-	few	TRBV19	CASSDRRNEKLFF	TGTGCCAGTAGTGACAGGAGAAATGAAAAACTGTTTTTT
TRBJ1-1	14	-	-	TRBV12-3/TRBV12-4	CASRVGLSGTEAFF	TGTGCCAGCAGGGTTGGGCTTTCGGGGACTGAAGCTTTCTTT
TRBJ2-2	13	-	-	TRBV7-3	CASSYEDTGELFF	TGTGCCAGCAGCTACGAGGACACCGGGGAGCTGTTTTTT
TRBJ2-6	12	-	-	TRBV20-1	CSVPSGANVLTF	TGCAGTGTCCCCTCTGGGGCCAACGTCCTGACTTTC
TRBJ1-4	15	-	-	TRBV7-4	CASSLRPLITEKLFF	TGTGCCAGCAGCTTAAGGCCATTGATCACGGAAAAACTGTTTTTT
TRBJ1-3	15	-	few	TRBV5-1	CASSLAGEEANTIYF	TGCGCCAGCAGCTTGGCCGGCGAGGAAGCAAACACCATATATTTT
TRBJ2-1	17	TRBD2	-	TRBV4-3	CASSQEFSTSGSNEQFF	TGCGCCAGCAGCCAAGAATTCTCGACTAGCGGGAGTAATGAGCAGTTCTTC
TRBJ2-2	14	-	-	TRBV28	CASSSLTNTGELFF	TGTGCCAGCAGTTCACTTACGAACACCGGGGAGCTGTTTTTT
TRBJ1-2	15	TRBD1	few	TRBV2	CASSDLQGALYGYTF	TGTGCCAGCAGTGACTTACAGGGGGCCCTTTATGGCTACACCTTC
TRBJ2-3	14	-	many	TRBV7-6	CASSSSAGTDTQYF	TGTGCCAGCAGCTCGTCGGCTGGAACAGATACGCAGTATTTT